A single sample is the source of the 21 T cell receptor beta chains below, sequenced in a study of cytomegalovirus exposure and HLA in healthy donors (dated by TCRdb to the late 2010s). Library construction relied on the immunoSEQ multiplex PCR assay. A mixture of 60 forward primers for TCR Vbeta segments and 13 reverse primers for TCR Jbeta segments was used in the multiplex PCR. As stored in TCRdb, this immuneACCESS dataset retains in-frame rearrangements with V and J assigned. A fraction of the clones does not appear; measured against another copy, unresolved V genes explain less than half of the discrepancy, and the remainder lacks a known reason. Within this sample are 55,000 to 85,000 clones, with about two thirds of them counted one time only. The ten largest clones add up to 9% to 13% of the sample. The sample taken for sequencing was PBMCs. Receptor source: a woman in her thirties or forties in good health and CMV-seropositive.

This chain uses TRBV5-6 with TRBJ1-3; possible D gene TRBD1, 6 bases. The V gene's germline CDR1 is SGHDT and CDR2 YYEEEE. Trimming shortened V by 1 base and J by 7 bases, and 18 bases separated the two germline ends. The CDR3 totals 16 residues. The CDR3 DNA follows: TGTGCCAGCAGCTTGACAGGGTCTTCCGTGGGGAACACCATATATTTT. It is translated as CASSLTGSSVGNTIYF.

V usage is TRBV7-3 and J usage is TRBJ2-7; 7 bases agree with TRBD2. The CDR3 has 15 amino acids. Germline CDR1 SGHTA, CDR2 FQGTGA. V lost 2 bases to trimming and J lost 0 bases; unmatched junction nucleotides: 4. The chain's CDR3 is CASSLGTGGSYEQYF. DNA for the CDR3: TGTGCCAGCAGCTTAGGCACGGGAGGCTCCTACGAGCAGTACTTC.

The chain recombines TRBV19 with TRBJ2-7, with a weak D call TRBD2 (5 bases). In germline, CDR1 is LNHDA, CDR2 SQIVND (reference sequence). Deletions cut 6 bases from V and 3 bases from J, with 18 bases between. The CDR3 spans 15 residues. This CDR3 reads CASSRGSTPDYEQYF. The CDR3 nucleotides read TGTGCCAGTAGCCGAGGGAGTACTCCAGACTACGAGCAGTACTTC.

The chain is built from TRBV4-1 and TRBJ2-1; tentatively, D is TRBD2 (6 bases). In germline, CDR1 is MGHRA, CDR2 YSYEKL. The CDR3 spans 15 residues. The V and J ends lost 0 bases and 8 bases respectively, with 14 bases between them. CDR3 protein: CASSQDPLQRDEQFF. The CDR3, as DNA: TGCGCCAGCAGCCAAGACCCCCTGCAGCGGGATGAGCAGTTCTTC.

This clone has more than one count but fewer than ten. The CDR3 region has the DNA TGTGCCAGCCACGAGTACAATGAGCAGTTCTTC. It yields the protein CASHEYNEQFF. The chain recombines TRBV18 with TRBJ2-1, with D uncertain. The CDR3 runs 11 residues. The germline CDR1 and CDR2 sequences are KGHSH and LQKENI. V gave up 8 bases and J gave up 4 bases, with 6 bases separating them.

This chain connects TRBV9 to TRBJ2-5; 13 bases map to TRBD2. Germline V gene sequence: CDR1 SGDLS, CDR2 YYNGEE. The V gene end was trimmed by 3 bases and the J gene end by 2 bases; junction bases not matched to a gene: 4. There are 16 residues in the CDR3. The CDR3 sequence: CASSGRTSGGQETQYF. In nucleotides, the CDR3 is TGTGCCAGCAGCGGGAGGACTAGCGGGGGACAAGAGACCCAGTACTTC. Drawing the rest from reference TRBV9 and TRBJ2-5, the complete variable domain is DSGVTQTPKHLITATGQRVTLRCSPRSGDLSVYWYQQSLDQGLQFLIQYYNGEERAKGNILERFSAQQFPDLHSELNLSSLELGDSALYFCASSGRTSGGQETQYFGPGTRLLVL.

The rearrangement joins TRBV7-9 to TRBJ2-3, with D perhaps matching TRBD1 (5 bases). The CDR3 is 12 residues long. Germline V gene lookup returns CDR1 SEHNR and CDR2 FQNEAQ (reference sequence). With 5 bases removed from V and 3 bases from J, the gap between germline ends came to 6 bases. DNA for the CDR3: TGTGCCAGCAGCAGGGGTACAGATACGCAGTATTTT. This translates into CASSRGTDTQYF.

This chain connects TRBV7-8 to TRBJ2-7; TRBD2 might be the D (6 bases). V lost 4 bases and J 3 bases, leaving 16 bases between the germline ends. CDR1 is SGHVS and CDR2 is FQNEAQ in the germline V gene. The CDR3 totals 15 residues. The CDR3: CASSSEPGRSYEQYF. In DNA, the CDR3 is TGTGCCAGCAGCTCGGAACCGGGGAGGAGCTACGAGCAGTACTTC.

The gene calls are TRBV5-1 and TRBJ1-6; D is perhaps TRBD1 (6 bases). There are 14 residues in the CDR3. Germline assignment: CDR1 SGHRS and CDR2 YFSETQ. With 5 bases removed from V and 12 bases from J, the gap between germline ends came to 18 bases. CDR3 sequence: CASRVGGGYEPLHF. DNA of the CDR3: TGCGCCAGCAGAGTTGGCGGGGGCTATGAACCCCTCCACTTT.

The chain employs TRBV7-8 and TRBJ1-2; tentative D call: TRBD1 (6 bases). Germline loops: CDR1 SGHVS, CDR2 FQNEAQ. Trimming removed 5 bases at V and 2 bases at J, with 21 bases between. This CDR3 has 17 amino acids. As DNA, the CDR3 is TGTGCCAGCAGCAAAATAACCCTGGACAGAGAAAACTATGGCTACACCTTC. It is translated as CASSKITLDRENYGYTF.

This sequence joins TRBV10-1 and TRBJ1-2; TRBD1 matches 7 bases. CDR3 length equals 13 residues. CDR1 and CDR2 from the germline V gene are WNHNN and SYGVQD (reference sequence). V shed 2 bases, J shed 8 bases, and the junction held 5 bases outside the gene matches. The CDR3 nucleotides read TGCGCCAGCAGTGAGACCAGGGGGTTCGGCTACACCTTC. Its translation: CASSETRGFGYTF.

The chain combines TRBV5-6 with TRBJ1-3; 7 nucleotides align to TRBD1. The trim removed 1 base at V and 1 base at J, leaving 2 bases unmatched. The germline CDR1 and CDR2 sequences are SGHDT and YYEEEE. The CDR3 length is 15 residues. The CDR3 region is CASSLPQGSGNTIYF. CDR3 nucleotide sequence: TGTGCCAGCAGCTTGCCACAGGGGTCTGGAAACACCATATATTTT.

This sequence joins TRBV7-9 and TRBJ1-4; TRBD1 aligns across 7 bases. CDR3 length equals 14 residues. Unmatched junction bases numbered 7, after V lost 4 bases and J lost 8 bases. Germline values: CDR1 SEHNR, CDR2 FQNEAQ (reference sequence). This CDR3 is CASSSQGPYEKLFF. Written as DNA, the CDR3 is TGTGCCAGCAGCTCACAGGGGCCCTACGAAAAACTGTTTTTT. Looking up the rest from reference TRBV7-9 and TRBJ1-4 gives the full variable domain: DTGVSQNPRHKITKRGQNVTFRCDPISEHNRLYWYRQTLGQGPEFLTYFQNEAQLEKSRLLSDRFSAERPKGSFSTLEIQRTEQGDSAMYLCASSSQGPYEKLFFGSGTQLSVL.

In this sample, this clone turned up once. The chain carries TRBV21-1 and TRBJ2-7; TRBD1 is the table's D call and was not checked against the DNA. TRBV21-1 is a recognized pseudogene. CDR3 length equals 15 residues. Here the CDR3 DNA reads TGTGCCAGCAGCATGCCGGGACAGGGGTTCCACGAGCAGTACTTC. Amino acids: CASSMPGQGFHEQYF.

This clone was counted a single time. This chain connects TRBV11-2 to TRBJ1-1; D not resolved. V lost 1 base, J lost 4 bases, and 7 bases lay in between. In germline, CDR1 is SGHAT, CDR2 FQNNGV. The CDR3 sequence is 13 residues long. CDR3 nucleotides: TGTGCCAGCAGCTTAGGACTAGCCACTGAAGCTTTCTTT. It encodes CASSLGLATEAFF.

In its sample, this clone was seen once. One junction end does not reproduce the germline sequence, and a read error may be involved. The chain has TRBV19 and TRBJ2-3, with D perhaps matching TRBD1 (6 bases). Germline V gene lookup returns CDR1 LNHDA and CDR2 SQIVND (reference sequence). There are 13 residues in the CDR3. The CDR3 bases are TGTGCCAGTATGTGGACAGACTCCCCCCCGCCCAATTTT. It is translated as CASMWTDSPPPNF.

The chain links TRBV5-1 to TRBJ1-1; tentative D call: TRBD1 (6 bases). Trimming removed 0 bases from V and 4 bases from J, with 19 bases in between. Per germline, CDR1 SGHRS and CDR2 YFSETQ. The CDR3 runs 17 residues. In DNA, the CDR3 is TGCGCCAGCAGCTTGGCGAGGGCGTCAGGGGAAGGCACTGAAGCTTTCTTT. Translation: CASSLARASGEGTEAFF.

The gene calls are TRBV9 and TRBJ1-6, with no clear D. Germline-derived CDR1 and CDR2 are SGDLS and YYNGEE. There are 16 residues in the CDR3. V was cut by 1 base and J by 10 bases, with 18 bases left in between. The CDR3 loop is CASSVQGRTTGSPLHF. The CDR3 DNA is TGTGCCAGCAGCGTACAAGGGCGGACCACGGGGTCACCCCTCCACTTT. Complete variable domain (other parts from reference TRBV9 and TRBJ1-6): DSGVTQTPKHLITATGQRVTLRCSPRSGDLSVYWYQQSLDQGLQFLIQYYNGEERAKGNILERFSAQQFPDLHSELNLSSLELGDSALYFCASSVQGRTTGSPLHFGNGTRLTVT.

This clone was seen only a few times. The genes are TRBV5-1 and TRBJ2-5, with TRBD2 as a possible D gene (7 bases). The V end lost 4 bases, the J end lost 4 bases, and 17 bases lay between the germline ends. Germline loops: CDR1 SGHRS, CDR2 YFSETQ. This CDR3 has 15 residues. The CDR3 protein is CASSPGGHGLETQYF. CDR3 bases: TGCGCCAGCAGCCCGGGGGGCCATGGTTTAGAGACCCAGTACTTC.

V usage is TRBV4-1 and J usage is TRBJ2-2, with a possible D match to TRBD2 (6 bases). With 2 bases removed from V and 3 bases from J, the gap between germline ends came to 25 bases. Germline lookup yields CDR1 MGHRA and CDR2 YSYEKL. This CDR3 is 20 amino acids long. CDR3 DNA sequence: TGCGCCAGCAGCCAACCTCCGGGACTGATCTCGAAGGCGGACACCGGGGAGCTGTTTTTT. Its translation is CASSQPPGLISKADTGELFF.

The chain joins TRBV5-1 to TRBJ2-1; TRBD2 might be the D (5 bases). Looked up from germline, CDR1 is SGHRS and CDR2 is YFSETQ. The CDR3 contains 16 residues. Deletions cut 0 bases from V and 5 bases from J, with 15 bases between. For the CDR3, the DNA is TGCGCCAGCAGCTTGGACGGGGTGCCCCCGGACAATGAGCAGTTCTTC. Amino acids: CASSLDGVPPDNEQFF.